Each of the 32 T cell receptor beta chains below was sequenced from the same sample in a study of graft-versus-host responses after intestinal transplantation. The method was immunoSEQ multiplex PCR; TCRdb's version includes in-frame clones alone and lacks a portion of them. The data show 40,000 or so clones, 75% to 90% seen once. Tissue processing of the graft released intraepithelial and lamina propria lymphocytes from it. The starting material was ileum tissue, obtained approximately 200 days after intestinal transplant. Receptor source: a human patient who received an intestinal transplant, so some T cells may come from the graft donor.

The CDR3 sequence: CASSIVGEILLDSPLHF. The CDR3 DNA reads TGTGCCAGTAGTATAGTGGGCGAGATCCTACTCGATTCACCCCTCCACTTT. The chain combines TRBV19 with TRBJ1-6, with unresolved D. V dropped 1 base and J dropped 8 bases, with 18 bases sitting between them. Germline loops: CDR1 LNHDA, CDR2 SQIVND (reference sequence). This CDR3 contains 17 residues. Full variable domain (remainder filled in from reference TRBV19 and TRBJ1-6): DGGITQSPKYLFRKEGQNVTLSCEQNLNHDAMYWYRQDPGQGLRLIYYSQIVNDFQKGDIAEGYSVSREKKESFPLTVTSAQKNPTAFYLCASSIVGEILLDSPLHFGNGTRLTVT.

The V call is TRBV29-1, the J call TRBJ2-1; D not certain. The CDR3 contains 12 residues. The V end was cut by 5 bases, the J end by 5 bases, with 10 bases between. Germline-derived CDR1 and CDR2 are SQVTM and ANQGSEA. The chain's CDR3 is CSVPYSNNEQFF. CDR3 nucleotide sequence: TGCAGCGTTCCGTACAGTAACAATGAGCAGTTCTTC.

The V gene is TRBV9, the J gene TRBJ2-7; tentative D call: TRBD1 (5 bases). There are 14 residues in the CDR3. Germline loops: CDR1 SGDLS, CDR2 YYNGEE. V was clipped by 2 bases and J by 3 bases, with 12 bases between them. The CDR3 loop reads CASSVGSDSYEQYF. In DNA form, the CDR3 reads TGTGCCAGCAGCGTGGGCTCTGACAGCTACGAGCAGTACTTC.

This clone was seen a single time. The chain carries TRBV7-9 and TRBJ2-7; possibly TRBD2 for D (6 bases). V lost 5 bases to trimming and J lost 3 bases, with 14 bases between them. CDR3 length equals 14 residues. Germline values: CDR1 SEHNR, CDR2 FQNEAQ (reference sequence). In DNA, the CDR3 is TGTGCCAGCAGCCCCCTCGGAGGGCACTACGAGCAGTACTTC. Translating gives CASSPLGGHYEQYF.

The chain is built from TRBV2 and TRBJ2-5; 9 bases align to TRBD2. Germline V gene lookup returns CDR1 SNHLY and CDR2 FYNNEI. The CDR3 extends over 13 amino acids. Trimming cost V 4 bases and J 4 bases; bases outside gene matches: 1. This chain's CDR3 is CASSVSGGETQYF. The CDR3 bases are TGTGCCAGCAGTGTTAGCGGGGGAGAGACCCAGTACTTC.

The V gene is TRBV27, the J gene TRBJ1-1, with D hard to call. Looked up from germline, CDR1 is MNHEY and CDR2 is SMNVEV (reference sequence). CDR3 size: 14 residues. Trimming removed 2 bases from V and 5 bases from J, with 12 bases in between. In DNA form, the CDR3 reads TGTGCCAGCAGTTTAAGTTCTACGGGGACTGAAGCTTTCTTT. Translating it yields CASSLSSTGTEAFF.

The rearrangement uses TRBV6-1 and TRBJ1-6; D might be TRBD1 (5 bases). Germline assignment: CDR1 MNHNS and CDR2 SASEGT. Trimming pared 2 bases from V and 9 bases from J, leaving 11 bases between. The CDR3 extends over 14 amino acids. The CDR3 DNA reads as TGTGCCAGCAGTGAATCTGCCCAGGGTTCACCCCTCCACTTT. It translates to CASSESAQGSPLHF.

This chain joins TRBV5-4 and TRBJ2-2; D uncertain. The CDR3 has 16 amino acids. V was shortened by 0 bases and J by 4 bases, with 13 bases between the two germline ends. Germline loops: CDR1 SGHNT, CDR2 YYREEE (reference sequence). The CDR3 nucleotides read TGTGCCAGCAGCTTGGAAGGCTTTCGTGGCACCGGGGAGCTGTTTTTT. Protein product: CASSLEGFRGTGELFF.

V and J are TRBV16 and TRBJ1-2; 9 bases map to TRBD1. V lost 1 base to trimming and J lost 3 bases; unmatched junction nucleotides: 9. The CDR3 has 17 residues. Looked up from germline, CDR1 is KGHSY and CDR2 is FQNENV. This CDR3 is CASSQFATGGNDYGYTF. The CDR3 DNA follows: TGTGCCAGCAGCCAATTCGCCACAGGGGGCAATGACTATGGCTACACCTTC.

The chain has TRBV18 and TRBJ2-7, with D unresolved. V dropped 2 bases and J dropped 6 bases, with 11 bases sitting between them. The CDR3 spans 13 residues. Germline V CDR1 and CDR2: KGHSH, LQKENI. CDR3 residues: CASSPTVEAEQYF. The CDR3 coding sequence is TGTGCCAGCTCACCAACGGTAGAGGCCGAGCAGTACTTC.

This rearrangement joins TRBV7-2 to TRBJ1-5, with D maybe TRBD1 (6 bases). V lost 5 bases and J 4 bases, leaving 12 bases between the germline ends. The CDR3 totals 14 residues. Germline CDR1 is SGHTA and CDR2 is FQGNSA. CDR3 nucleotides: TGTGCCAGCAGCCAAGGGGGGACGAATCAGCCCCAGCATTTT. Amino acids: CASSQGGTNQPQHF.

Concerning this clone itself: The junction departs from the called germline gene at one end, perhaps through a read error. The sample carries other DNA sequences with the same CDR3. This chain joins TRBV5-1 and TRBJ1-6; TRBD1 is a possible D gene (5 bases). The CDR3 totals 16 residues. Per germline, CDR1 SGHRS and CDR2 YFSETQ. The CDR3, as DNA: TGCGCCAGCAGCTTGGCGGGGCAGGGAAAGAATTCGCCCCTCCACTTT. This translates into CASSLAGQGKNSPLHF.

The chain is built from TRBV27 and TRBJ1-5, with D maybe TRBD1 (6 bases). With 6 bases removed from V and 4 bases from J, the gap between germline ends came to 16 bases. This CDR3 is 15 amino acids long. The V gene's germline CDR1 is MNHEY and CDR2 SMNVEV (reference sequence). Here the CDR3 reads CASRPQGLNNQPQHF. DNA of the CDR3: TGTGCCAGCAGACCACAGGGCCTTAATAATCAGCCCCAGCATTTT.

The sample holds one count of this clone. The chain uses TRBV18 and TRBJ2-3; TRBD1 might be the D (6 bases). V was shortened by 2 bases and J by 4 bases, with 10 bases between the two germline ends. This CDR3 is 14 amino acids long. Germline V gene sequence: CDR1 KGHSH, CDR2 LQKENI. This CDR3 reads CASSPEGVPDTQYF. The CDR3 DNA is TGTGCCAGCTCACCAGAGGGGGTTCCAGATACGCAGTATTTT.

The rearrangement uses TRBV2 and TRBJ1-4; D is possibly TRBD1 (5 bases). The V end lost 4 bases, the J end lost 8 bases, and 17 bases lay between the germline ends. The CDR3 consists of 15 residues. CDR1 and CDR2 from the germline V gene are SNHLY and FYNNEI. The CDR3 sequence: CASSGGKTGGEKLFF. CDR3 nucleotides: TGTGCCAGCAGTGGGGGCAAGACGGGCGGGGAAAAACTGTTTTTT.

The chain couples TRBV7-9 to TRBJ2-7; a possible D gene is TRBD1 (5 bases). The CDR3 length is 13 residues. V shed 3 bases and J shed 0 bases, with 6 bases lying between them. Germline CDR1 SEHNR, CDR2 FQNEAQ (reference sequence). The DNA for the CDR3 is TGTGCCAGCAGCTTGGACACCTCCTACGAGCAGTACTTC. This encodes CASSLDTSYEQYF.

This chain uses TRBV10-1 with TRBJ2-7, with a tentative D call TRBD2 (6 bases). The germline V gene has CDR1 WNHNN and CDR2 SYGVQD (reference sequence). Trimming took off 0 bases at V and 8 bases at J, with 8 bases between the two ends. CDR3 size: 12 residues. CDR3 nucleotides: TGCGCCAGCAGTGAGTCCGGAGGGCAGCAGTACTTC. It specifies CASSESGGQQYF.

CDR3 sequence: CASSYPTSRHNSYNSPLHF. CDR3 in DNA: TGCGCCAGCAGCTACCCCACGTCTCGACACAACTCCTATAATTCACCCCTCCACTTT. The V gene is TRBV23-1, the J gene TRBJ1-6; no reliable D call. TRBV23-1 is identified as an open reading frame with a role that is uncertain. CDR3 length: 19 amino acids. V lost 6 bases and J 0 bases, leaving 21 bases between the germline ends.

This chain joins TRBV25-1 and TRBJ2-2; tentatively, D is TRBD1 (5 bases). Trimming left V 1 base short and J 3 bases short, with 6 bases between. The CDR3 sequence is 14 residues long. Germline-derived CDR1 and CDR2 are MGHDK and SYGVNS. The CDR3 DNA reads TGTGCCAGCAGTGAATCGACAGACACCGGGGAGCTGTTTTTT. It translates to CASSESTDTGELFF. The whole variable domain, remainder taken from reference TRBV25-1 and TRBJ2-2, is EADIYQTPRYLVIGTGKKITLECSQTMGHDKMYWYQQDPGMELHLIHYSYGVNSTEKGDLSSESTVSRIRTEHFPLTLESARPSHTSQYLCASSESTDTGELFFGEGSRLTVL.

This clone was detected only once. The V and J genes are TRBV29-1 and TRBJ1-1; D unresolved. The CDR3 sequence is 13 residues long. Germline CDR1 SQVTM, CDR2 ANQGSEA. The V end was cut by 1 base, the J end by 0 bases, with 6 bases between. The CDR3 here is CSVEGEMNTEAFF. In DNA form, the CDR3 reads TGCAGCGTTGAAGGAGAGATGAACACTGAAGCTTTCTTT.

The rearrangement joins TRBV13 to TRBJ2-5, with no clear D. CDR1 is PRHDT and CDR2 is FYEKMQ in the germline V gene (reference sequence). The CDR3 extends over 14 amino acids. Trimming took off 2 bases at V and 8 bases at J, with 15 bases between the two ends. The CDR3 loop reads CASSLSRRRQTQYF. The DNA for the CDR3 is TGTGCCAGCAGCTTAAGTCGGCGACGCCAAACCCAGTACTTC.

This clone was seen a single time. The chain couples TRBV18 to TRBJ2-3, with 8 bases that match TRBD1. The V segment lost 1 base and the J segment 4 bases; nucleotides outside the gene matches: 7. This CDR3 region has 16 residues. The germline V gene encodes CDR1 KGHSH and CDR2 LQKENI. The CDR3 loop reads CASSPLGRGLSDTQYF. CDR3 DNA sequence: TGTGCCAGCTCACCACTTGGCAGGGGGCTCTCAGATACGCAGTATTTT.

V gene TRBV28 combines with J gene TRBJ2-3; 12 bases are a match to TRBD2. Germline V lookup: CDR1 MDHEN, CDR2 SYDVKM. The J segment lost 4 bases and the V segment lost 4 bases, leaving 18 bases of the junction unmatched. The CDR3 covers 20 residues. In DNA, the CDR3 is TGTGCCAGCAGTTACCTGGGACAGACTAGCGGGAGTAGTGGTCCAGATACGCAGTATTTT. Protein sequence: CASSYLGQTSGSSGPDTQYF.

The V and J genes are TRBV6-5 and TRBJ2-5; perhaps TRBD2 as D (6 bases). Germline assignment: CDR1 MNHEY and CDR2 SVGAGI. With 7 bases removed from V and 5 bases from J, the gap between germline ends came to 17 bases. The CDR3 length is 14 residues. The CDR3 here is CASTAGPPAETQYF. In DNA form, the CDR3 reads TGTGCCAGCACGGCGGGACCACCCGCGGAGACCCAGTACTTC.

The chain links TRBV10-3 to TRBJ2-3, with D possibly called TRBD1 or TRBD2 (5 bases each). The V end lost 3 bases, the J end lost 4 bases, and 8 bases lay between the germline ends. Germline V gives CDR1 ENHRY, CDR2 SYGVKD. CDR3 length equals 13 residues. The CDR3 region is CAISDTGPDTQYF. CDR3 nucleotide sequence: TGTGCCATCAGTGATACGGGACCAGATACGCAGTATTTT.

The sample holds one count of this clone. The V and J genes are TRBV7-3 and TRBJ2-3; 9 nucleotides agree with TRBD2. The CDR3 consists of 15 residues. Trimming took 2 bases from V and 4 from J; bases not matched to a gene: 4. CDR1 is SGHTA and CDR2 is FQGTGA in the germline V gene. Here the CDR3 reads CASSLVAGVPDTQYF. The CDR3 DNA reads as TGTGCCAGCAGCTTAGTAGCGGGAGTGCCAGATACGCAGTATTTT.

This CDR3 reads CASSLEKSFEGRKTEAFF. CDR3 nucleotides: TGTGCCAGCAGCTTAGAGAAGAGTTTTGAGGGACGGAAGACTGAAGCTTTCTTT. V usage is TRBV11-1 and J usage is TRBJ1-1; tentatively, D is TRBD1 (5 bases). V was shortened by 1 base and J by 5 bases, with 23 bases between the two germline ends. The CDR3 has 18 residues. In germline, CDR1 is SGHAT, CDR2 FQDESV (reference sequence).

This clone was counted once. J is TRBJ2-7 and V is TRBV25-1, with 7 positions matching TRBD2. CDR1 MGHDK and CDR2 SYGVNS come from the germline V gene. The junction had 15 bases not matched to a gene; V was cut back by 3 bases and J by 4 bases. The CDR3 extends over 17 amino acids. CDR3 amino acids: CASSDYIPGTIFYEQYF. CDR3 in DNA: TGTGCCAGCAGTGACTACATCCCCGGGACTATCTTTTACGAGCAGTACTTC.

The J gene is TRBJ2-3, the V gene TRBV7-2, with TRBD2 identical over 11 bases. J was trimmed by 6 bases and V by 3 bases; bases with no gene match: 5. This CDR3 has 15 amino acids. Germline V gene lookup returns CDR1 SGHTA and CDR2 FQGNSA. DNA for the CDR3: TGTGCCAGCAGCTTTAGCGGGGGGGGAGTGGATACGCAGTATTTT. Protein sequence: CASSFSGGGVDTQYF.

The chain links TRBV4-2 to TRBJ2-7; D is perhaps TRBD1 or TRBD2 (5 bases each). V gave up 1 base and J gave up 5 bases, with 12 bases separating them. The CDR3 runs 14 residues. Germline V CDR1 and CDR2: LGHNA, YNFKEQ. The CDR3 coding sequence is TGTGCCAGCAGCCAAGTTGGGGACCCCCACGAGCAGTACTTC. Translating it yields CASSQVGDPHEQYF.

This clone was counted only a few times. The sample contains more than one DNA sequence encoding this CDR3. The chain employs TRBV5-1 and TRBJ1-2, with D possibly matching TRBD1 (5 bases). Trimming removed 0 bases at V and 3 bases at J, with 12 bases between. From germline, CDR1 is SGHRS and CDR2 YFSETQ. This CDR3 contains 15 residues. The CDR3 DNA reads TGCGCCAGCAGCTTGGATGGGCAGGGCCACTATGGCTACACCTTC. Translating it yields CASSLDGQGHYGYTF.

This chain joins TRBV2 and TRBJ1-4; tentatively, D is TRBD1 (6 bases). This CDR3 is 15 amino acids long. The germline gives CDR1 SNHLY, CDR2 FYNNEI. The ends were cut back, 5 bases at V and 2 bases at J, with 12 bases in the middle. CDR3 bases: TGTGCCAGCAGTACAGGGATGAGGACTAATGAAAAACTGTTTTTT. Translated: CASSTGMRTNEKLFF.